A single sample is the source of the 9 T cell receptor beta chains below, sequenced in a study of blood T cell repertoires in COVID-19. Measured with immunoSEQ multiplex PCR; TCRdb has only the in-frame clones, and not every one. The data contain about 390,000 clones, roughly 86% of them singletons. The material sequenced was peripheral blood. The receptors come from a woman in her fifties or sixties with COVID-19, enrolled during active disease.

The J gene is TRBJ2-3, the V gene TRBV7-2; D not certain. V was cut by 5 bases and J by 5 bases, with 11 bases left in between. Germline V CDR1 and CDR2: SGHTA, FQGNSA. The CDR3 contains 13 residues. CDR3 sequence reads: CASSVGLRDTQYF. CDR3 in DNA: TGTGCCAGCAGCGTCGGTCTACGAGATACGCAGTATTTT. The whole variable domain, remainder taken from reference TRBV7-2 and TRBJ2-3, is GAGVSQSPSNKVTEKGKDVELRCDPISGHTALYWYRQSLGQGLEFLIYFQGNSAPDKSGLPSDRFSAERTGGSVSTLTIQRTQQEDSAVYLCASSVGLRDTQYFGPGTRLTVL.

The chain recombines TRBV12-3 or TRBV12-4 with TRBJ2-7; D not resolved. The CDR3 spans 12 residues. V was clipped by 5 bases and J by 4 bases, with 9 bases between them. CDR3: CASSLLRYEQYF. The CDR3 DNA sequence: TGTGCCAGCAGTCTTCTCAGATACGAGCAGTACTTC.

This clone was picked up one time. The chain employs TRBV30 and TRBJ2-7; 9 positions agree with TRBD1. Per the germline V gene, CDR1 is GTSNPN and CDR2 is SVGIG (reference sequence). The V gene end was trimmed by 2 bases and the J gene end by 5 bases; junction bases not matched to a gene: 10. The CDR3 sequence is 15 residues long. Here the CDR3 reads CAWSTTGTGHNEQYF. The CDR3 nucleotides are TGTGCCTGGAGTACAACCGGGACAGGGCACAACGAGCAGTACTTC.

The rearrangement links TRBV12-3 or TRBV12-4 to TRBJ1-4, with D possibly TRBD1 on 6 matching bases. The CDR3 has 13 residues. V was shortened by 3 bases and J by 6 bases, with 8 bases between the two germline ends. CDR3 sequence reads: CASSFNRDEKLFF. In DNA, the CDR3 is TGTGCCAGCAGTTTTAACAGGGATGAAAAACTGTTTTTT.

V gene TRBV14 combines with J gene TRBJ1-4, with 7 bases that match TRBD1. The germline CDR1 and CDR2 sequences are SGHDN and FVKESK. The ends lost 1 base at V and 7 bases at J; junction bases unmatched: 12. CDR3 length equals 17 residues. CDR3 residues: CASSQVGLGGVFEKLFF. In DNA form, the CDR3 reads TGTGCCAGCAGCCAAGTCGGTTTAGGGGGCGTATTTGAAAAACTGTTTTTT.

The chain uses TRBV5-4 and TRBJ2-3; 7 bases line up with TRBD2. V was pared by 3 bases and J by 3 bases, with 4 bases of the junction left unmatched. This CDR3 has 14 residues. The germline V gene has CDR1 SGHNT and CDR2 YYREEE (reference sequence). CDR3 DNA sequence: TGTGCCAGCAGCTCGACTAGCCTGACAGATACGCAGTATTTT. It codes for CASSSTSLTDTQYF.

The rearrangement links TRBV5-4 to TRBJ1-3, with D uncertain. V was clipped by 0 bases and J by 0 bases, with 4 bases between them. Germline assignment: CDR1 SGHNT and CDR2 YYREEE (reference sequence). This CDR3 comprises 14 residues. The CDR3 reads CASSLASSGNTIYF. DNA of the CDR3: TGTGCCAGCAGCTTGGCCAGCTCTGGAAACACCATATATTTT.

The gene calls are TRBV29-1 and TRBJ2-2; weak D call: TRBD1 (6 bases). Germline CDR1 reads SQVTM; CDR2 reads ANQGSEA. V lost 5 bases to trimming and J lost 8 bases, with 18 bases between them. This CDR3 is 14 amino acids long. The CDR3 sequence is CSVWGRAFSGELFF. The CDR3 coding sequence is TGCAGCGTTTGGGGGCGGGCCTTTTCTGGGGAGCTGTTTTTT.

This clone was found once. The J gene is TRBJ1-2, the V gene TRBV5-1; a possible D gene is TRBD1 (5 bases). The V end was cut by 4 bases, the J end by 2 bases, with 9 bases between. Germline V CDR1 and CDR2: SGHRS, YFSETQ. The CDR3 runs to 13 residues. The CDR3 here is CASSPQDNYGYTF. For the CDR3, the DNA is TGCGCCAGCAGCCCACAGGACAACTATGGCTACACCTTC.